These T cell receptor beta chains were read from a single sample in a study of T-cell reconstitution after alpha-beta-depleted transplantation in children. TCRdb re-analysed the PCR reads in MiXCR, keeping a single row per CDR3 protein. The table records some 830,000 distinct CDR3 sequences, around 15% of them present only once. The specimen was PBMCs, mostly from graft donor cells, collected 360 days after TCRalphabeta/CD19-depleted stem cell transplant. The receptors here all came from a male patient younger than 18 who had a stem cell transplant for acute lymphoblastic leukemia, so the T cells may come from the graft donor. Both conserved end residues are part of each CDR3. Rows may omit the clone size; those that give it use once, few, many or a size class.

many	TRBV9	TRBJ2-1	CASSVVAGGYNEQFF
NA	TRBV25-1	TRBJ2-7	CASSGAGGSSYEQYF
NA	TRBV5-1	TRBJ2-2	CASSLVAGIAGELFF
NA	TRBV5-1	TRBJ2-7	CASSLVPDTLEQYF
many	TRBV29-1	TRBJ2-5	CSVEDGARGEETQYF
NA	TRBV7-9	TRBJ2-7	CASSLAPFVYEQYF
NA	TRBV27	TRBJ2-2	CASEVVGRRTNTGELFF
few	TRBV21-1	TRBJ2-7	CASSKIVYEQYF
many	TRBV7-9	TRBJ2-5	CASTRKEGFETQYF
few	TRBV6-2/TRBV6-3	TRBJ1-1	CASSRGTANTEAFF
NA	TRBV2	TRBJ2-1	CASSGDSLFEQFF
few	TRBV7-9	TRBJ2-4	CASSLQENLKNIQYF
NA	TRBV18	TRBJ1-1	CASSPRTGSNTEAFF
few	TRBV4-2	TRBJ1-5	CASSDFTGDIFYSNQPQHF
NA	TRBV12-3/TRBV12-4	TRBJ2-5	CASKEGETQYF
few	TRBV7-6	TRBJ2-7	CASSPNRDRHEQYF
few	TRBV29-1	TRBJ1-1	CSVERGDTEAFF
many	TRBV20-1	TRBJ2-7	CSARDTPQYEQYF